This T cell receptor beta chain was recorded in a study of vaccination effects on CD4 cells after COVID-19. Background on the study: The post-vaccine samples were taken, at the median, 72 days after the second dose.

ViraFEST used viral peptide pools to expand antigen-specific CD4+ T cells before sequencing. Having been cultured for 9 to 11 days, the cells underwent CD4+ T cell isolation. This person's SARS-CoV-2 infection, confirmed by PCR, occurred between March and December 2020. All study participants received two doses of BNT162b2 or mRNA-1273 vaccine. Peptides at 8.5 to 10 ug/ml and IL-2 at 9 to 10 IU/ml were added to more than 1.5 million PBMC per well. This table comes from immunoSEQ multiplex PCR, and its TCRdb copy is limited to in-frame clones, with some not included. The table lists roughly 15,000 clones, about three quarters of them singletons, with around 17% in the top ten. Germline V gene lookup returns CDR1 KGHSH and CDR2 LQKENI. The CDR3 covers 18 residues. Trimming took 0 bases from V and 3 from J, leaving 20 bases between them. For this clone: Its target is unknown.

The V and J genes are TRBV18 and TRBJ2-5, with D possibly matching TRBD2 (5 bases). The source was CD4+ T cells from PBMCs cultured with SARS-CoV-2 spike peptides, collected after COVID-19 vaccination. The clonotype was recovered from a human donor who had a prior SARS-CoV-2 infection. CDR3 region: CASSPPRTGIPQKETQYF. The CDR3 nucleotides read TGTGCCAGCTCACCACCGAGGACGGGAATACCGCAAAAAGAGACCCAGTACTTC.